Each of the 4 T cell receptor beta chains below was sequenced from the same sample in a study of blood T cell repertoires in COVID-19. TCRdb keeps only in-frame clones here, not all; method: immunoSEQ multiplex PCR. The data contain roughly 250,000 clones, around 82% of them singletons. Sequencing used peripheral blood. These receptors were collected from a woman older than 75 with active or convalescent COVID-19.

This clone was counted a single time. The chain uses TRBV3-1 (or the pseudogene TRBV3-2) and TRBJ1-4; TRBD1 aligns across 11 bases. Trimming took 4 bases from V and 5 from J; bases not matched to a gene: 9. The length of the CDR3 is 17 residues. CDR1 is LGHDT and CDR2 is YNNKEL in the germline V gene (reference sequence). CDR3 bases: TGTGCCAGCAGCCCGACGGGACAGGGGGTCCGCAATGAAAAACTGTTTTTT. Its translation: CASSPTGQGVRNEKLFF.

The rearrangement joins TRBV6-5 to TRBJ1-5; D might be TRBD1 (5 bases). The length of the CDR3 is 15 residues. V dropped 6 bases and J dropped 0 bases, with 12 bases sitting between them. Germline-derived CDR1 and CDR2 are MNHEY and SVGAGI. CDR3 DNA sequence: TGTGCCAGCAGGGGTTGGGGCCCTAGCAATCAGCCCCAGCATTTT. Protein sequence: CASRGWGPSNQPQHF.

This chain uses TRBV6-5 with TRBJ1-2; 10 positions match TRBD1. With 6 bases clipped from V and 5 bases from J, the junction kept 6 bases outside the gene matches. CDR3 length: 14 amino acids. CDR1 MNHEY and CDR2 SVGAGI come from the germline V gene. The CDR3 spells CASSRGTGAYGYTF. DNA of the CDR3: TGTGCCAGCAGCCGTGGGACAGGGGCATATGGCTACACCTTC.

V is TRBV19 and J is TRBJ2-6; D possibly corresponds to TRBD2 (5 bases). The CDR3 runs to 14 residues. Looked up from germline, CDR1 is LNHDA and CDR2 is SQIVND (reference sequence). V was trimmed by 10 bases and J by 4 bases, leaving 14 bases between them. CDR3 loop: CATKRGFGANVLTF. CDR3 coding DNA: TGTGCCACCAAACGGGGTTTCGGGGCCAACGTCCTGACTTTC.